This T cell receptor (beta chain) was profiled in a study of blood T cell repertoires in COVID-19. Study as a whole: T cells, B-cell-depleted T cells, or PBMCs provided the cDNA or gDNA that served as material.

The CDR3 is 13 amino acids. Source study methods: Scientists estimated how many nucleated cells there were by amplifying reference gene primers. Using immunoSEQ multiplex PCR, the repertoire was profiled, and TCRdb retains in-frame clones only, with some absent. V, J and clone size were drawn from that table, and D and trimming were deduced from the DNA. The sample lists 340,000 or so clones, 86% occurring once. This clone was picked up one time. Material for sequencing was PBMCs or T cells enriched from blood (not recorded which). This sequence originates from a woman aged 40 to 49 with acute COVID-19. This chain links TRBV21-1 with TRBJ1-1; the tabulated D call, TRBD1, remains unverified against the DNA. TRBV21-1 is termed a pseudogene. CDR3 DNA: TGTGCCAGCAGCACCCAGGAGAACACTGAAGCTTTCTTT. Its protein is CASSTQENTEAFF.